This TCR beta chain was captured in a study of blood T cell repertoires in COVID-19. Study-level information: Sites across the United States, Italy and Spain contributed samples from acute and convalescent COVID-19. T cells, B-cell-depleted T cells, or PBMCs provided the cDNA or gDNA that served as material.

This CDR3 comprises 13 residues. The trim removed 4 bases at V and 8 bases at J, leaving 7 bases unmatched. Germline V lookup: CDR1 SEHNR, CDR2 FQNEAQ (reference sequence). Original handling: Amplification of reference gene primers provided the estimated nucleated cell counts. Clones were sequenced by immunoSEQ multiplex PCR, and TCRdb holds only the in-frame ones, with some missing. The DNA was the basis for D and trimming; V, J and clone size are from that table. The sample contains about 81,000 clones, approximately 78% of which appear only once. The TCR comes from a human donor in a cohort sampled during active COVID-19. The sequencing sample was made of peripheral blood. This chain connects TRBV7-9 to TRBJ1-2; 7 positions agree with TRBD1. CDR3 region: CASSSTTGRGYTF. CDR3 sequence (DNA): TGTGCCAGCAGCTCCACGACAGGGCGGGGCTACACCTTC.